These T cell receptor beta chains were read from a single sample in a study of cytomegalovirus exposure and HLA in healthy donors. The table came from immunoSEQ multiplex PCR; TCRdb's copy has only in-frame clones and leaves some out. The table has roughly 180,000 clones, 80% seen once. The material sequenced was PBMCs. The receptor set was obtained from a woman younger than 45 in good health and CMV-seronegative. Each CDR3 is given with its conserved first and last residue. Each record gives: D gene, V gene, J gene, clone size, CDR3 DNA, CDR3 protein. The D gene is left open where the match is weak. Rows give clone size only sometimes, using once, few, many, or a class for an expanded clone.

>TRBD1|TRBV29-1|TRBJ1-1|-
TGCAGCGCTGGGACAGGGAACACTGAAGCTTTCTTT
CSAGTGNTEAFF
>-|TRBV6-5|TRBJ1-5|-
TGTGCCAGCAGCCCGATTAGTGGGCCCCAGCATTTT
CASSPISGPQHF
>-|TRBV27|TRBJ1-2|-
TGTGCCAGCTCTGGCTCCTCTGGCTATGGCTACACCTTC
CASSGSSGYGYTF
>-|TRBV6-6|TRBJ1-1|-
TGTGCCAGCAGGTCGTATGAAGCTTTCTTT
CASRSYEAFF
>-|TRBV7-3|TRBJ2-3|-
TGTGCCAGCAGCTTAAGAACTGGGGGGGGCCGCACAGATACGCAGTATTTT
CASSLRTGGGRTDTQYF
>-|TRBV2|TRBJ2-7|-
TGTGCCAGCAGTGAAACGCAGGGCTACGAGCAGTACTTC
CASSETQGYEQYF
>-|TRBV7-2|TRBJ2-3|once
TGTGCCAGCAGCCCGGGACTGGGCCCAGATACGCAGTATTTT
CASSPGLGPDTQYF
>TRBD1|TRBV7-9|TRBJ1-3|-
TGTGCCAGCAGCCAAGCGGACAGGGCGAACACCATATATTTT
CASSQADRANTIYF
>-|TRBV29-1|TRBJ2-3|few
TGCAGCGTTTTGGGCTACGACACAAGGGGAGATACGCAGTATTTT
CSVLGYDTRGDTQYF
>TRBD1|TRBV2|TRBJ2-5|-
TGTGCCAGCAGTGGACAGGGGGGAGGGGAGACCCAGTACTTC
CASSGQGGGETQYF